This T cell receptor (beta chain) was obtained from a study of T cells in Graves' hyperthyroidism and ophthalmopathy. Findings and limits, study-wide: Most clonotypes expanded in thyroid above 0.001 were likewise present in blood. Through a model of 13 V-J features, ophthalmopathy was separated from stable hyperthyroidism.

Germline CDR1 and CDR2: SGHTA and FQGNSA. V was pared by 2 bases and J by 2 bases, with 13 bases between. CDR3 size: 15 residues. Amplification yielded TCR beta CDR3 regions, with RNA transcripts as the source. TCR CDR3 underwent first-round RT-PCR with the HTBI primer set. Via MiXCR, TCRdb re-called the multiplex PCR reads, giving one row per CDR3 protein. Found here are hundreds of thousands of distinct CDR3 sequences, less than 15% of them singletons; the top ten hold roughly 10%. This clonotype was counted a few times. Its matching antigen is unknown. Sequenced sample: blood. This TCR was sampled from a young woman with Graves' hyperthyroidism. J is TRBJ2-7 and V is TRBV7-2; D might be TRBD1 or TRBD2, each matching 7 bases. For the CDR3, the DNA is TGTGCCAGCAGCTTACAGGGAGGGGGCACCTACGAGCAGTACTTC. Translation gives CASSLQGGGTYEQYF. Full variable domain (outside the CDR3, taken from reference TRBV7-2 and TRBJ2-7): GAGVSQSPSNKVTEKGKDVELRCDPISGHTALYWYRQSLGQGLEFLIYFQGNSAPDKSGLPSDRFSAERTGGSVSTLTIQRTQQEDSAVYLCASSLQGGGTYEQYFGPGTRLTVT.